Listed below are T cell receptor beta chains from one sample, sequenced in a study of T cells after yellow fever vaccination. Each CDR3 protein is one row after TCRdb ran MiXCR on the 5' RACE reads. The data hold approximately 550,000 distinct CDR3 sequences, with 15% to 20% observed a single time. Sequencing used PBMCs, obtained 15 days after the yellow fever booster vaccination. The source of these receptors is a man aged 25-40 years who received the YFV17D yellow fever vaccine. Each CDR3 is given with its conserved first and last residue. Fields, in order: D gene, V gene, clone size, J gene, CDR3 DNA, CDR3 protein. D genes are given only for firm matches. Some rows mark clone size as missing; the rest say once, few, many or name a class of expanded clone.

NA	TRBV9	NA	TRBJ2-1	TGTGCCAGCAGCGCCGGGTTAGAGAGTATCAATGAGCAGTTCTTC	CASSAGLESINEQFF
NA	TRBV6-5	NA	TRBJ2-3	TGTGCCAGCAGTTACGGGGTCGGAGGCACAGATACGCAGTATTTT	CASSYGVGGTDTQYF
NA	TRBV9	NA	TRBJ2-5	TGTGCCAGCAGCGAGACAGGTCCCCAAGAGACCCAGTACTTC	CASSETGPQETQYF
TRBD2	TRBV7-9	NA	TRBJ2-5	TGTGCCAGCAGCTTAGTAGGGAGCGGGGCGAAAGAGACCCAGTACTTC	CASSLVGSGAKETQYF
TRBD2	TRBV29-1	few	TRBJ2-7	TGCAGCGTTCCGAAGGGGGCGGGAGGGCCCCACGAGCAGTACTTC	CSVPKGAGGPHEQYF
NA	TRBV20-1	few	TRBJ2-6	TGCAGTGCTAGCGAAGGACTCCACTCTGGGGCCAACGTCCTGACTTTC	CSASEGLHSGANVLTF
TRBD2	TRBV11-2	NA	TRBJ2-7	TGTGCCAGCAGCTCAGTAGCGGGGACCTACGAGCAGTACTTC	CASSSVAGTYEQYF
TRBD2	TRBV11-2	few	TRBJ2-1	TGTGCCAGCAGCCCGACTAGCTCCCCGGATGAGCAGTTCTTC	CASSPTSSPDEQFF
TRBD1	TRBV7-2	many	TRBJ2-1	TGTGCCAGCAGGTGGGACAGGGGAGTCTACAATGAGCAGTTCTTC	CASRWDRGVYNEQFF
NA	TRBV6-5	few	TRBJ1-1	TGTGCCAGCAGTTACGATCCGACAGCAGCTGAAGCTTTCTTT	CASSYDPTAAEAFF
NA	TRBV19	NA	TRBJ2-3	TGTGCCAGTAGTATCCGGACACAAGTCACAGATACGCAGTATTTT	CASSIRTQVTDTQYF
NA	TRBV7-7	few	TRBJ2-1	TGTGCTAGCAGCTCCCTGCCCCCAGGGGCTAAAAGGGATGAGCAGTTCTTC	CASSSLPPGAKRDEQFF
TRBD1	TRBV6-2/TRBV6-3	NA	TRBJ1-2	TGTGCCACCCTCCCGGGACAGGGCTATGGCTACACCTTC	CATLPGQGYGYTF
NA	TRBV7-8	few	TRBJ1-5	TGTGCCAGCAGCCAGGACGGCGGGTCAAGCCAGCCCCAGCATTTT	CASSQDGGSSQPQHF